This passage covers 32 T cell receptor beta chains from one sample sequenced in a study of regulatory T cells in long-lasting Graves disease. Arm-PCR of CDR3 regions and iRepertoire HTBI primers were used to build TCR beta libraries. One entry per CDR3 protein, called by TCRdb with MiXCR from the multiplex PCR reads. Of 560,000 or so distinct CDR3 sequences detected, about 16% appear once; the ten largest clones hold 12%. Time point noted: newly diagnosed GD, antithyroid drugs for less than 3 months. From RNA extracted from PBMCs, the TCR library was made. These same records also appear under a second study, on T cells in Graves' hyperthyroidism and ophthalmopathy.

This material consisted of peripheral blood mononuclear cells (PBMCs), taken at new diagnosis, from a patient treated with antithyroid drugs. The source of these receptors is a man younger than 35 with Graves disease.

The chain carries TRBV6-1 and TRBJ1-1; tentative D call: TRBD1 (6 bases). Germline V CDR1 and CDR2: MNHNS, SASEGT. Trimming cost V 0 bases and J 10 bases, with 12 bases left between them. CDR3 length equals 13 residues. The CDR3 here is CASSEAGGRVAFF. The CDR3 bases are TGTGCCAGCAGTGAAGCGGGGGGGCGAGTAGCTTTCTTT.

In this sample, this clonotype turned up a few times. V usage is TRBV7-9 and J usage is TRBJ2-1, with 8 bases lining up with TRBD2. The V gene end was trimmed by 6 bases and the J gene end by 5 bases; junction bases not matched to a gene: 24. The V gene's germline CDR1 is SEHNR and CDR2 FQNEAQ (reference sequence). This CDR3 is 20 amino acids long. CDR3 DNA sequence: TGTGCCAGCAGGAGCCGGACGGGACTCCCGAGGCGGGAGGCCGACAATGAGCAGTTCTTC. Amino acid sequence: CASRSRTGLPRREADNEQFF. Filled out from reference TRBV7-9 and TRBJ2-1, the complete variable domain reads DTGVSQNPRHKITKRGQNVTFRCDPISEHNRLYWYRQTLGQGPEFLTYFQNEAQLEKSRLLSDRFSAERPKGSFSTLEIQRTEQGDSAMYLCASRSRTGLPRREADNEQFFGPGTRLTVL.

This rearrangement joins TRBV6-2 or TRBV6-3 to TRBJ2-4; 10 bases are shared with TRBD2. This CDR3 contains 14 residues. Per the germline V gene, CDR1 is MNHEY and CDR2 is SVGEGT. The V gene end was trimmed by 5 bases and the J gene end by 16 bases; junction bases not matched to a gene: 14. The DNA for the CDR3 is TGTGCCAGCAGTGAAATGGGCCTAGCGGGAGTCGCCTACTTC. Protein: CASSEMGLAGVAYF.

CDR3: CSARGTGENYGYTF. In DNA, the CDR3 is TGCAGTGCTAGAGGGACAGGCGAAAACTATGGCTACACCTTC. The chain couples TRBV20-1 to TRBJ1-2; 7 bases align to TRBD1. The CDR3 has 14 residues. Per the germline V gene, CDR1 is DFQATT and CDR2 is SNEGSKA (reference sequence). J lost 2 bases, V lost 1 base, and 4 bases had no gene match.

The CDR3 spells CASSRSGVYGYTF. In nucleotides, the CDR3 is TGTGCCAGCAGCCGATCGGGAGTTTATGGCTACACCTTC. V is TRBV25-1 and J is TRBJ1-2; the D is unclear. This CDR3 has 13 residues. From germline, CDR1 is MGHDK and CDR2 SYGVNS. The V gene lost 6 bases and the J gene lost 5 bases, with 13 bases spanning the gap.

The chain joins TRBV7-2 to TRBJ1-5; D possibly corresponds to TRBD1 (6 bases). With 2 bases removed from V and 1 base from J, the gap between germline ends came to 9 bases. The CDR3 is 15 amino acids. CDR1 is SGHTA and CDR2 is FQGNSA in the germline V gene. DNA for the CDR3: TGTGCCAGCAGCTTATATGGGGGCAGCAATCAGCCCCAGCATTTT. This codes for CASSLYGGSNQPQHF.

The chain is built from TRBV7-8 and TRBJ1-2, with a possible D match to TRBD1 (5 bases). Germline V gene data show CDR1 as SGHVS and CDR2 as FQNEAQ. The V end lost 2 bases, the J end lost 7 bases, and 11 bases lay between the germline ends. CDR3 size: 13 residues. CDR3 region: CASSLRGSSGYTF. The DNA for the CDR3 is TGTGCCAGCAGCTTAAGGGGAAGCTCTGGCTACACCTTC.

This clonotype was seen at least ten times. The chain carries TRBV11-2 and TRBJ2-7; maybe TRBD2 (5 bases). The CDR3 sequence is 13 residues long. The germline V and J ends were trimmed by 10 bases and 5 bases, with 18 bases remaining between them. The V gene's germline CDR1 is SGHAT and CDR2 FQNNGV. CDR3 residues: CATTRAPRNEQYF. The CDR3 region has the DNA TGTGCCACTACGCGGGCACCGCGGAACGAGCAGTACTTC.

Of note for this clonotype: A read error may explain this, as a much larger clone is one base away. The chain joins TRBV6-4 to TRBJ2-3; 13 bases fit TRBD2. This CDR3 is built from 17 residues. Germline assignment: CDR1 MRHNA and CDR2 SNTAGT. The CDR3 DNA sequence: TGTGCCAGCAGTTGGGGACTAGCGGGGACTAGCAGAGATACGCAGTATTTT. Amino acids: CASSWGLAGTSRDTQYF.

This clonotype was counted many times. The chain joins TRBV12-3 or TRBV12-4 to TRBJ2-5; TRBD1 is a possible D gene (6 bases). The CDR3 loop spans 14 amino acids. The V and J ends lost 2 bases and 1 base respectively, with 8 bases between them. The CDR3 protein is CASSLPGVQETQYF. CDR3 in DNA: TGTGCCAGCAGTTTACCAGGGGTCCAAGAGACCCAGTACTTC.

The chain joins TRBV5-4 to TRBJ2-3, with D possibly TRBD2 on 6 matching bases. CDR1 is SGHNT and CDR2 is YYREEE in the germline V gene (reference sequence). V was pared by 5 bases and J by 3 bases, with 16 bases between. This CDR3 spans 15 amino acids. CDR3 loop: CASRSSGGATDTQYF. The CDR3 DNA sequence: TGTGCCAGCAGAAGTAGCGGAGGTGCAACAGATACGCAGTATTTT.

This clonotype came up many times. The chain employs TRBV20-1 and TRBJ2-3, with a possible D match to TRBD1 (6 bases). Germline V gives CDR1 DFQATT, CDR2 SNEGSKA (reference sequence). The V and J ends lost 3 bases and 0 bases respectively, with 16 bases between them. The CDR3 spans 16 residues. The CDR3 DNA follows: TGCAGTGCTAGGGTGACAGGTCAAGGTAGCACAGATACGCAGTATTTT. It encodes CSARVTGQGSTDTQYF.

This clonotype showed up many times. The chain combines TRBV7-2 with TRBJ2-5; 7 nucleotides line up with TRBD1. Trimming removed 5 bases from V and 2 bases from J; junction bases left unmatched: 8. This CDR3 spans 15 amino acids. Per the germline V gene, CDR1 is SGHTA and CDR2 is FQGNSA. The CDR3 region is CASSETTGPQETQYF. CDR3 coding DNA: TGTGCCAGCAGCGAAACGACAGGGCCTCAAGAGACCCAGTACTTC.

The V call is TRBV2, the J call TRBJ2-2; tentative D call: TRBD2 (6 bases). CDR3 length equals 13 residues. CDR1 and CDR2 from the germline V gene are SNHLY and FYNNEI. V was shortened by 4 bases and J by 4 bases, with 7 bases between the two germline ends. The CDR3 sequence: CASSGGATGELFF. The CDR3 DNA reads TGTGCCAGCAGTGGCGGGGCCACCGGGGAGCTGTTTTTT.

There are a few counts of this clonotype. This chain joins TRBV3-1 and TRBJ2-2, with D unclear. CDR1 and CDR2 from the germline V gene are LGHDT and YNNKEL (reference sequence). The CDR3 spans 16 residues. Trimming pared 4 bases from V and 0 bases from J, leaving 12 bases between. CDR3 bases: TGTGCCAGCAGCCGACCCCGGAACGCGAACACCGGGGAGCTGTTTTTT. This translates into CASSRPRNANTGELFF.

This clonotype was counted ten times or more. The chain links TRBV7-3 to TRBJ2-3, with a tentative D call TRBD2 (6 bases). V was trimmed by 5 bases and J by 1 base, leaving 13 bases between them. The CDR3 is made up of 15 amino acids. The germline V gene has CDR1 SGHTA and CDR2 FQGTGA. The CDR3 DNA reads as TGTGCCAGCAGCCCGCTTGCGGGGCGCACAGATACGCAGTATTTT. Its protein product is CASSPLAGRTDTQYF.

This clonotype was picked up many times. This chain joins TRBV20-1 and TRBJ2-7; TRBD2 is a possible D gene (6 bases). Germline lookup yields CDR1 DFQATT and CDR2 SNEGSKA (reference sequence). This CDR3 is 14 amino acids long. Trimming took off 2 bases at V and 6 bases at J, with 17 bases between the two ends. CDR3 sequence (DNA): TGCAGTGCTAGACTCGGTGCTAGCGCGGGCGAGCAGTACTTC. As protein: CSARLGASAGEQYF.

The table lists this clonotype with many counts. Compared with germline, one end of the junction differs, possibly owing to a read error. The V call is TRBV5-1, the J call TRBJ1-1; 7 positions agree with TRBD1. Germline CDR1 SGHRS, CDR2 YFSETQ. The CDR3 runs 14 residues. CDR3 amino acids: CASSVTGANTEAFF. The DNA for the CDR3 is TGTGCCAGCAGCGTAACAGGGGCGAACACTGAAGCTTTCTTT.

The CDR3 DNA reads as TGTGCCAGCAGTGAAGGCGGGCCGCAGTATTTT. Translation gives CASSEGGPQYF. This chain uses TRBV6-1 with TRBJ2-3, with a tentative D call TRBD2 (5 bases). CDR1 MNHNS and CDR2 SASEGT come from the germline V gene. V lost 1 base and J 10 bases, leaving 6 bases between the germline ends. This CDR3 has 11 residues.

The chain recombines TRBV18 with TRBJ1-6; 9 positions agree with TRBD1. The CDR3 spans 16 residues. Looked up from germline, CDR1 is KGHSH and CDR2 is LQKENI. The trim removed 2 bases at V and 6 bases at J, leaving 5 bases unmatched. The chain's CDR3 is CASSPRTGQGNSPLHF. The CDR3 DNA is TGTGCCAGCTCACCAAGAACGGGACAGGGTAATTCACCCCTCCACTTT.

As to this clonotype: With a much larger clone just one base away, this may be a read error. The chain combines TRBV27 with TRBJ2-7, with 7 bases aligning to TRBD1. The length of the CDR3 is 13 residues. CDR1 and CDR2 from the germline V gene are MNHEY and SMNVEV (reference sequence). CDR3 bases: TGTGCCAGCAGATATGGGACAGACTACAAGCAGTACTTC. Amino acids: CASRYGTDYKQYF.

This chain links TRBV10-3 with TRBJ1-1, with 12 positions matching TRBD1. J gave up 1 base and V 2 bases, and 5 bases lay outside the gene matches. The CDR3 has 17 residues. Germline loops: CDR1 ENHRY, CDR2 SYGVKD. The CDR3 is CAISERGTGGWNTEAFF. The DNA for the CDR3 is TGTGCCATCAGTGAGCGGGGGACAGGGGGCTGGAACACTGAAGCTTTCTTT.

V gene TRBV5-4 combines with J gene TRBJ2-2, with 15 nucleotides matching TRBD2. V dropped 4 bases and J dropped 7; count of bases not matched to a gene: 5. From germline, CDR1 is SGHNT and CDR2 YYREEE (reference sequence). The CDR3 length is 16 residues. CDR3 nucleotides: TGTGCCAGCAGCCGAGGACTAGCGGGAGGGGACGGGGAGCTGTTTTTT. Translating gives CASSRGLAGGDGELFF.

This clonotype was detected a few times. The chain is built from TRBV28 and TRBJ2-7; no definite D call. The V and J ends lost 7 bases and 3 bases respectively, with 7 bases between them. The CDR3 is 11 residues long. In germline, CDR1 is MDHEN, CDR2 SYDVKM. The CDR3 nucleotides read TGTGCCAGCAATAACTTCTACGAGCAGTACTTC. Encoded protein: CASNNFYEQYF.

This clonotype was observed a handful of times. The chain has TRBV27 and TRBJ1-1; maybe TRBD1 (6 bases). This CDR3 has 13 residues. Trimming shortened V by 11 bases and J by 6 bases, and 19 bases separated the two germline ends. The germline V gene encodes CDR1 MNHEY and CDR2 SMNVEV (reference sequence). The CDR3 is CAGTGGAYAEAFF. CDR3 nucleotides: TGTGCCGGCACCGGGGGGGCATACGCTGAAGCTTTCTTT.

V usage is TRBV10-3 and J usage is TRBJ2-1; 8 nucleotides agree with TRBD1. The germline V gene encodes CDR1 ENHRY and CDR2 SYGVKD. CDR3 length: 15 residues. The V gene end was trimmed by 4 bases and the J gene end by 10 bases; junction bases not matched to a gene: 12. CDR3 in DNA: TGTGCCATCAGTGGTCACAGGGGGGAAGGGGGGGAGCAGTTCTTC. Its protein product is CAISGHRGEGGEQFF.

The chain recombines TRBV12-3 or TRBV12-4 with TRBJ2-7; 9 positions match TRBD2. This CDR3 comprises 15 residues. V lost 5 bases to trimming and J lost 2 bases; unmatched junction nucleotides: 7. CDR3 residues: CASSTSGPYPYEQYF. CDR3 nucleotide sequence: TGTGCCAGCAGTACTAGCGGGCCTTATCCCTACGAGCAGTACTTC.

Many counts were recorded for this clonotype. The V gene is TRBV3-1, the J gene TRBJ2-1; TRBD2 aligns across 8 bases. This CDR3 has 18 residues. V was pared by 3 bases and J by 0 bases, with 10 bases of the junction left unmatched. Germline CDR1 reads LGHDT; CDR2 reads YNNKEL (reference sequence). The CDR3 DNA sequence: TGTGCCAGCAGCCACACCCTAACTAGCGGCCGCTCCTACAATGAGCAGTTCTTC. Residues: CASSHTLTSGRSYNEQFF.

V and J are TRBV24-1 and TRBJ2-5; TRBD2 agrees at 13 bases. Germline V gene lookup returns CDR1 KGHDR and CDR2 SFDVKD. V lost 4 bases to trimming and J lost 3 bases; unmatched junction nucleotides: 10. This CDR3 comprises 18 residues. CDR3 nucleotides: TGTGCCACCAGTGACACCGCCTGGACTAGCGGGAGAAAAGAGACCCAGTACTTC. Amino acid sequence: CATSDTAWTSGRKETQYF.

In its sample, this clonotype was seen many times. This chain joins TRBV12-3 or TRBV12-4 and TRBJ2-1; D is ambiguous. The CDR3 length is 15 residues. V was clipped by 6 bases and J by 0 bases, with 12 bases between them. The CDR3 nucleotides read TGTGCCAGCAGCTTGAGGTCAAACTCCTACAATGAGCAGTTCTTC. Translating gives CASSLRSNSYNEQFF.

V usage is TRBV7-8 and J usage is TRBJ1-6, with D tentatively TRBD1 (5 bases). Germline V gene lookup returns CDR1 SGHVS and CDR2 FQNEAQ. The CDR3 consists of 15 residues. Between the trimmed V and J ends, which lost 1 base and 4 bases, there was a span of 8 bases. CDR3 nucleotide sequence: TGTGCCAGCAGCTTAGGGACATCTTATAATTCACCCCTCCACTTT. It encodes CASSLGTSYNSPLHF.

This clonotype was seen at least ten times. The chain has TRBV11-2 and TRBJ2-3; a weak D match, TRBD2 (6 bases). V was clipped by 2 bases and J by 6 bases, with 21 bases between them. The CDR3 has 17 amino acids. From germline, CDR1 is SGHAT and CDR2 FQNNGV. CDR3 in amino acids: CASSLWTLATTADTQYF. CDR3 DNA: TGTGCCAGCAGCTTATGGACTCTAGCGACAACGGCCGATACGCAGTATTTT.